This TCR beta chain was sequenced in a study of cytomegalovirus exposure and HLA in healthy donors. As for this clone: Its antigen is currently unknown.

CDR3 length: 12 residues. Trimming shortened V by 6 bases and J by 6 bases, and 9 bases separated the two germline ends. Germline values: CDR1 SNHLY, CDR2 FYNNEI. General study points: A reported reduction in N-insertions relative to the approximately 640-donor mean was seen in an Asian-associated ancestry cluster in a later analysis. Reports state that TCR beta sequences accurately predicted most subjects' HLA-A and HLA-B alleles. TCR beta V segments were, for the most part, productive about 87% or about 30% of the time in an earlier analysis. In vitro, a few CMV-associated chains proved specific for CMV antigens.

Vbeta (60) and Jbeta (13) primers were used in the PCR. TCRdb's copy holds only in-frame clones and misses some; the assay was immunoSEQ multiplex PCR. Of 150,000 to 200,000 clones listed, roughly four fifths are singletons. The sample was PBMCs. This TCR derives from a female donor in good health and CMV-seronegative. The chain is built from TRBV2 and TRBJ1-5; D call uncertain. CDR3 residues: CASRRFGQPQHF. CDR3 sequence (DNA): TGTGCCAGCAGGAGGTTTGGTCAGCCCCAGCATTTT.